This record covers a single TCR beta chain. The assay was immunoSEQ multiplex PCR, and TCRdb's table has in-frame clones only and misses some. This table has 150,000 to 200,000 clones, 90% to 95% appearing once. The CDR3 has 15 residues. CDR1 is LGHNA, CDR2 YSLEER, per germline. V shed 2 bases and J shed 6 bases, with 16 bases lying between them. The data are from a study of control samples from healthy donors and cancer patients. The clonotype comes from a woman in her 30s in good health. Sequencing input: blood. The chain carries TRBV4-3 and TRBJ1-1; maybe TRBD1 (5 bases). The CDR3, as DNA: TGCGCCAGCAGCCAATCGTCGTTTGGGGGTTCTGAAGCTTTCTTT. It encodes CASSQSSFGGSEAFF.